The rows below give T cell receptor beta chains drawn from one sample of a study of blood T cell repertoires in COVID-19. Method: immunoSEQ multiplex PCR; TCRdb's copy keeps in-frame clones and lacks some. Altogether around 60,000 clones are present, around 67% being singletons, with the ten largest covering roughly 18%. Sequenced material: peripheral blood. The source of these receptors is a woman between 50 and 59 years old with active or convalescent COVID-19. CDR3s include the opening cysteine and the closing phenylalanine or tryptophan. The order of the fields is J gene, clone size, V gene, D gene, CDR3 protein, CDR3 DNA. D genes are given only for firm matches. Size is stated for part of the rows, as once, few or many counts, or as a class when the clone is expanded.

>TRBJ2-7|few|TRBV13|TRBD1
CASRKGQGAEQYF
TGTGCCAGCAGAAAAGGACAGGGGGCCGAGCAGTACTTC
>TRBJ2-1|.|TRBV11-3|TRBD1
CASRATGDSYNEQFF
TGTGCCAGCAGAGCGACAGGGGATTCCTACAATGAGCAGTTCTTC
>TRBJ2-3|.|TRBV4-2|TRBD2
CASSQEWREGLTDTQYF
TGTGCCAGCAGCCAAGAGTGGCGGGAGGGCCTCACAGATACGCAGTATTTT
>TRBJ1-5|.|TRBV4-1|.
CASSQVGSPTGQPQHF
TGCGCCAGCAGCCAAGTAGGGAGCCCGACTGGTCAGCCCCAGCATTTT
>TRBJ2-7|.|TRBV12-1|.
CASSFGAYEQYF
TGTGCCAGCAGCTTTGGAGCTTACGAGCAGTACTTC
>TRBJ1-1|.|TRBV7-9|.
CASSLARETEAFF
TGTGCCAGCAGCTTAGCGCGGGAGACTGAAGCTTTCTTT
>TRBJ2-7|.|TRBV2|.
CASRDSYGAYEQYF
TGTGCCAGCAGGGACAGTTATGGCGCCTACGAGCAGTACTTC
>TRBJ2-1|.|TRBV11-3|.
CASSLSWATDYNEQFF
TGTGCCAGCAGCTTGTCATGGGCGACGGACTACAATGAGCAGTTCTTC
>TRBJ2-1|.|TRBV10-3|TRBD2
CAISESGWSAGNNEQFF
TGTGCCATCAGTGAGTCGGGTTGGTCAGCGGGAAACAATGAGCAGTTCTTC
>TRBJ1-1|.|TRBV7-9|TRBD1
CASSRQGGRTEAFF
TGTGCCAGCAGCCGACAGGGGGGTCGCACTGAAGCTTTCTTT
>TRBJ2-3|.|TRBV19|TRBD1
CASSGGLQGSPQTDTQYF
TGTGCCAGTAGTGGGGGCCTACAGGGGTCCCCCCAGACAGATACGCAGTATTTT
>TRBJ1-3|once|TRBV29-1|TRBD1
CSVGQGSGNTIYF
TGCAGCGTGGGACAGGGCTCTGGAAACACCATATATTTT
>TRBJ2-5|.|TRBV19|.
CASSTAGTSPETQYF
TGTGCCAGTAGTACCGCCGGGACTTCGCCGGAGACCCAGTACTTC
>TRBJ2-1|.|TRBV5-5|TRBD2
CASSSLAGGYNEQFF
TGTGCCAGCAGCTCTCTAGCGGGAGGGTACAATGAGCAGTTCTTC
>TRBJ2-1|.|TRBV5-1|TRBD2
CASRPLAGSDHNEQFF
TGCGCCAGCAGACCTCTAGCGGGGAGTGACCACAATGAGCAGTTCTTC
>TRBJ1-5|.|TRBV3-1/TRBV3-2|TRBD1
CASSQGYGTGAFIHQPQHF
TGTGCCAGCAGCCAAGGATACGGGACAGGGGCTTTTATCCATCAGCCCCAGCATTTT
>TRBJ1-5|.|TRBV15|.
CATSRALGRGGGHSNQPQHF
TGTGCCACCAGCAGGGCCCTGGGGAGGGGAGGCGGGCATAGCAATCAGCCCCAGCATTTT
>TRBJ2-1|.|TRBV7-9|TRBD1
CASSLAAGTGRKFF
TGTGCCAGCAGCTTAGCCGCCGGGACAGGGAGAAAGTTCTTC
>TRBJ2-7|few|TRBV3-1/TRBV3-2|TRBD2
CASSQDSPGLAGGSYEQYF
TGTGCCAGCAGCCAAGATTCCCCTGGACTAGCGGGAGGGTCCTACGAGCAGTACTTC